This entry lists 29 T cell receptor beta chains sequenced from one sample in a study of CD8+CD57+ T cells in acquired aplastic anemia (dated by TCRdb to 2017 to 2018). The reads were generated on an Illumina HiSeq 2000. Genomic DNA was used as template for profiling of TCR beta VDJ combinations and CDR3 sequences. TCRdb ran its own pipeline on the public reads, namely fastp trimming at Q25 and MiXCR clone calling, and kept in-frame beta chains. Identical CDR3 proteins give one entry, which carries the most common genes and DNA. This sample has 100,000 to 120,000 distinct CDR3 sequences in its table, and 40% to 60% of those were observed once. The ten largest account for around 32% of the sample. Material: sorted CD4+, CD8+, or CD8+CD57+ T cells (not recorded which) from PBMCs. Source of these receptors: a human donor in good health, serving as a control.

The rearrangement links TRBV12-3 or TRBV12-4 to TRBJ1-2, with 9 positions matching TRBD1. Trimming at V came to 7 bases and at J to 10 bases, leaving 7 bases not matched to a gene. The CDR3 sequence is 12 residues long. CDR3 DNA sequence: TGTGCCAGCACTAAGGGACAGGGACACTACACCTTC. Residues: CASTKGQGHYTF.

In this sample, this clonotype turned up a few times. The rearrangement links TRBV2 to TRBJ2-7; D is unclear. The V gene's germline CDR1 is SNHLY and CDR2 FYNNEI. This CDR3 region has 12 residues. Trimming left V 1 base short and J 7 bases short, with 8 bases between. Here the CDR3 reads CASSEEMGEQYF. In DNA, the CDR3 is TGTGCCAGCAGTGAAGAGATGGGGGAGCAGTACTTC. Full variable domain (missing parts from reference TRBV2 and TRBJ2-7): EPEVTQTPSHQVTQMGQEVILRCVPISNHLYFYWYRQILGQKVEFLVSFYNNEISEKSEIFDDQFSVERPDGSNFTLKIRSTKLEDSAMYFCASSEEMGEQYFGPGTRLTVT.

There are many counts of this clonotype. The chain combines TRBV24-1 with TRBJ2-3, with D possibly matching TRBD2 (5 bases). The V end lost 4 bases, the J end lost 0 bases, and 10 bases lay between the germline ends. Germline CDR1 is KGHDR and CDR2 is SFDVKD. The CDR3 extends over 15 amino acids. CDR3 bases: TGTGCCACCAGTGACTTAGCGATTAGCACAGATACGCAGTATTTT. It codes for CATSDLAISTDTQYF.

The chain joins TRBV29-1 to TRBJ2-7; D ambiguous. Matching the DNA end better, TRBJ2-5 makes the J call doubtful. CDR3 length equals 10 residues. Germline V gene sequence: CDR1 SQVTM, CDR2 ANQGSEA. CDR3 in amino acids: CSVASETQYF. The CDR3 DNA is TGCAGCGTTGCTTCGGAGACCCAGTACTTC.

The chain joins TRBV19 to TRBJ2-5, with 7 bases that match TRBD2. Germline values: CDR1 LNHDA, CDR2 SQIVND (reference sequence). The CDR3 is made up of 15 amino acids. Trimming took 9 bases from V and 5 from J; bases not matched to a gene: 15. The CDR3 loop is CASSLALGGRETQYF. CDR3 bases: TGTGCCAGCAGCTTAGCCCTGGGGGGGAGGGAGACCCAGTACTTC.

This clonotype was seen repeatedly, ten times or more. The CDR3 spells CASSFSDSSGNTIYF. Here the CDR3 DNA reads TGTGCCAGTAGTTTCTCCGACAGCTCTGGAAACACCATATATTTT. This chain uses TRBV19 with TRBJ1-3, with D possibly being TRBD1 (5 bases). The CDR3 runs to 15 residues. V gave up 5 bases and J gave up 0 bases, with 11 bases separating them. Germline CDR1 reads LNHDA; CDR2 reads SQIVND (reference sequence).

This clonotype was detected only a few times. The V call is TRBV7-8, the J call TRBJ2-7; D is ambiguous. The V end lost 11 bases, the J end lost 6 bases, and 17 bases lay between the germline ends. Germline CDR1 SGHVS, CDR2 FQNEAQ. The CDR3 length is 12 residues. The CDR3 DNA is TGTGCCCAAAGCTTAGTCCGATCCGAGCAGTACTTC. Its protein is CAQSLVRSEQYF.

This clonotype has a count of ten or more. The rearrangement joins TRBV5-1 to TRBJ1-1, with a weak D call TRBD1 (6 bases). Trimming shortened V by 0 bases and J by 11 bases, and 11 bases separated the two germline ends. Germline CDR1 SGHRS, CDR2 YFSETQ. The CDR3 contains 12 residues. The CDR3 loop reads CASSLDGGGAFF. The CDR3 DNA reads TGCGCCAGCAGCTTGGATGGCGGGGGCGCTTTCTTT.

The rearrangement uses TRBV15 and TRBJ1-2, with a weak D call TRBD1 (6 bases). V shed 6 bases and J shed 4 bases, with 15 bases lying between them. The CDR3 spans 14 residues. Germline V gives CDR1 LNHNV, CDR2 YYDKDF (reference sequence). The CDR3 nucleotides read TGTGCCACCAGTACTCGCGGGGGGGCCTATGGCTACACCTTC. Protein product: CATSTRGGAYGYTF.

The rearrangement joins TRBV19 to TRBJ2-2; the D gene is possibly TRBD1 (6 bases). The V gene lost 6 bases and the J gene lost 0 bases, with 14 bases spanning the gap. Germline values: CDR1 LNHDA, CDR2 SQIVND (reference sequence). The CDR3 is 16 amino acids. The CDR3 protein is CASRRTGTPNTGELFF. In DNA form, the CDR3 reads TGTGCCAGTAGGCGCACCGGGACACCGAACACCGGGGAGCTGTTTTTT.

The rearrangement links TRBV7-3 to TRBJ2-3; 10 bases match TRBD2. Germline CDR1 and CDR2: SGHTA and FQGTGA. The CDR3 sequence is 15 residues long. J gave up 6 bases and V 1 base, and 4 bases lay outside the gene matches. In DNA, the CDR3 is TGTGCCAGCAGCTTAATGGGACTAGCGAGGGATACGCAGTATTTT. Protein sequence: CASSLMGLARDTQYF.

The genes are TRBV2 and TRBJ1-2, with TRBD1 matching 9 bases. Germline-derived CDR1 and CDR2 are SNHLY and FYNNEI. After removal of 6 bases from V and 7 bases from J, the junction contained 12 bases not matched to a gene. CDR3 length: 15 residues. The CDR3: CASSPPTGTGFGYTF. In nucleotides, the CDR3 is TGTGCCAGCAGCCCTCCCACCGGGACAGGGTTTGGCTACACCTTC.

The chain uses TRBV9 and TRBJ1-2; D is uncertain. Trimming left V 0 bases short and J 6 bases short, with 6 bases between. CDR1 SGDLS and CDR2 YYNGEE come from the germline V gene. This CDR3 is 12 amino acids long. CDR3 nucleotides: TGTGCCAGCAGCGTAGGAAACAATGGCTACACCTTC. Amino acids: CASSVGNNGYTF. The variable domain in full, completed from reference TRBV9 and TRBJ1-2, reads DSGVTQTPKHLITATGQRVTLRCSPRSGDLSVYWYQQSLDQGLQFLIQYYNGEERAKGNILERFSAQQFPDLHSELNLSSLELGDSALYFCASSVGNNGYTFGSGTRLTVV.

The rearrangement links TRBV19 to TRBJ2-5; 8 bases line up with TRBD1. CDR3 length: 14 amino acids. After removal of 5 bases from V and 5 bases from J, the junction contained 7 bases not matched to a gene. From germline, CDR1 is LNHDA and CDR2 SQIVND (reference sequence). This CDR3 is CASSPRTGSETQYF. The CDR3 DNA is TGTGCCAGTAGTCCCCGGACAGGGTCGGAGACCCAGTACTTC.

Concerning this clonotype: Just one base apart from a much larger clone, this may be a read error. The rearrangement joins TRBV25-1 to TRBJ2-3; either TRBD1 or TRBD2 may supply D (6 bases each). Germline V gene data show CDR1 as MGHDK and CDR2 as SYGVNS. The CDR3 is 16 amino acids. CDR3 sequence reads: CASRQAEGGFTDTQYF. DNA for the CDR3: TGCGCCAGCAGACAAGCGGAAGGGGGGTTCACAGATACGCAGTATTTT.

This clonotype was recorded many times. The CDR3, as DNA: TGTGCCAGCAGCCCATTAAGACAGAGCACAGATACGCAGTATTTT. Protein product: CASSPLRQSTDTQYF. The rearrangement links TRBV5-4 to TRBJ2-3; D may be TRBD1 (5 bases). V dropped 4 bases and J dropped 0 bases, with 12 bases sitting between them. Germline CDR1 SGHNT, CDR2 YYREEE (reference sequence). CDR3 length equals 15 residues.

This chain links TRBV10-3 with TRBJ2-5, with D maybe TRBD1 (6 bases). Germline V gene data show CDR1 as ENHRY and CDR2 as SYGVKD. The CDR3 runs 17 residues. V was clipped by 0 bases and J by 0 bases, with 14 bases between them. The CDR3 DNA sequence: TGTGCCATCAGTGAGTCGAATCTGGGACATTACCAAGAGACCCAGTACTTC. Its protein product is CAISESNLGHYQETQYF.

This clonotype occurred many times. The rearrangement joins TRBV7-6 to TRBJ2-1; D is ambiguous. The CDR3 has 14 residues. V dropped 1 base and J dropped 5 bases, with 9 bases sitting between them. Germline V gene data show CDR1 as SGHVS and CDR2 as FNYEAQ. The CDR3 DNA is TGTGCCAGCAGCTTAGTTTCTCTAGACAATGAGCAGTTCTTC. It translates to CASSLVSLDNEQFF. The full variable domain, its missing parts supplied by reference TRBV7-6 and TRBJ2-1, is GAGVSQSPRYKVTKRGQDVALRCDPISGHVSLYWYRQALGQGPEFLTYFNYEAQQDKSGLPNDRFSAERPEGSISTLTIQRTEQRDSAMYRCASSLVSLDNEQFFGPGTRLTVL.

This clonotype was counted ten times or more. V and J are TRBV9 and TRBJ1-6, with TRBD1 as a possible D gene (6 bases). Germline V CDR1 and CDR2: SGDLS, YYNGEE. V was pared by 4 bases and J by 10 bases, with 18 bases between. This CDR3 comprises 15 residues. The DNA of the CDR3 is TGTGCCAGCAGCCCTCCAGGGGCTGGGGGGTCACCCCTCCACTTT. This encodes CASSPPGAGGSPLHF.

This chain links TRBV2 with TRBJ2-7; TRBD1 matches 7 bases. Germline CDR1 SNHLY, CDR2 FYNNEI. This CDR3 contains 14 residues. Trimming cost V 6 bases and J 2 bases; bases outside gene matches: 7. The CDR3 coding sequence is TGTGCCAGCAGCCTAGACAGGGAAACCTACGAGCAGTACTTC. Amino acid sequence: CASSLDRETYEQYF. Full variable domain (missing parts from reference TRBV2 and TRBJ2-7): EPEVTQTPSHQVTQMGQEVILRCVPISNHLYFYWYRQILGQKVEFLVSFYNNEISEKSEIFDDQFSVERPDGSNFTLKIRSTKLEDSAMYFCASSLDRETYEQYFGPGTRLTVT.

V and J are TRBV6-1 and TRBJ2-3; TRBD2 agrees at 11 bases. V was clipped by 1 base and J by 4 bases; unmatched bases: 7. This CDR3 is 17 amino acids long. CDR1 and CDR2 from the germline V gene are MNHNS and SASEGT. The chain's CDR3 is CASSEGGRLAGPDTQYF. The CDR3, as DNA: TGTGCCAGCAGTGAAGGGGGACGACTAGCGGGACCAGATACGCAGTATTTT.

This clonotype was found a few times. The V and J genes are TRBV24-1 and TRBJ2-6; no clear D. This CDR3 contains 15 residues. V lost 3 bases and J 0 bases, leaving 5 bases between the germline ends. Germline V gives CDR1 KGHDR, CDR2 SFDVKD. The CDR3 DNA reads as TGTGCCACCAGTGATGCGGTCTCTGGGGCCAACGTCCTGACTTTC. Its translation is CATSDAVSGANVLTF.

With regard to this clonotype: One end of the junction does not line up with germline, which may come from a read error. The chain is built from TRBV6-1 and TRBJ2-3; D may be TRBD1 (5 bases). The germline V gene has CDR1 MNHNS and CDR2 SASEGT. The CDR3 runs to 13 residues. CDR3 sequence (DNA): TGTGCCAGCAGTGAAAGGACCACAGGTACGCAGTATTTT. It codes for CASSERTTGTQYF.

The chain uses TRBV25-1 and TRBJ1-1; weak D call: TRBD1 (5 bases). CDR3 length: 13 residues. The germline V gene has CDR1 MGHDK and CDR2 SYGVNS. Trimming took off 8 bases at V and 3 bases at J, with 13 bases between the two ends. The CDR3 DNA reads as TGTGCCAGCGACGGACGGGGGGACACTGAAGCTTTCTTT. Protein product: CASDGRGDTEAFF.

The V and J genes are TRBV15 and TRBJ1-3, with TRBD1 identical over 9 bases. J was trimmed by 4 bases and V by 0 bases; bases with no gene match: 7. The CDR3 runs to 17 residues. The germline V gene encodes CDR1 LNHNV and CDR2 YYDKDF (reference sequence). The CDR3 bases are TGTGCCACCAGCAGAGAGGAAGGCGGGACAGGGGGAAACACCATATATTTT. Translation: CATSREEGGTGGNTIYF.

This clonotype came up many times. The chain recombines TRBV20-1 with TRBJ2-2, with 11 nucleotides matching TRBD2. V dropped 5 bases and J dropped 0; count of bases not matched to a gene: 14. Germline V gene sequence: CDR1 DFQATT, CDR2 SNEGSKA (reference sequence). The CDR3 totals 19 residues. The CDR3 DNA is TGCAGTGCTTACCTAGCGGGGGGTACCATTACCTCGAACACCGGGGAGCTGTTTTTT. As protein: CSAYLAGGTITSNTGELFF.

On this clonotype itself: A read error may be the cause here, since a much bigger clone is one base away. The V and J genes are TRBV12-3 or TRBV12-4 and TRBJ2-7; perhaps D is TRBD1 or TRBD2 (5 bases each). The CDR3 is 14 amino acids. The CDR3 coding sequence is TGTGCCAGCAGTTTAGAGGTGGGGGTTGGCGAGCAGCACTTC. Its translation is CASSLEVGVGEQHF.

There are many counts of this clonotype. The chain employs TRBV9 and TRBJ2-5; TRBD1 matches 12 bases. The CDR3 extends over 16 amino acids. V was clipped by 4 bases and J by 0 bases; unmatched bases: 4. CDR1 and CDR2 from the germline V gene are SGDLS and YYNGEE. CDR3 sequence (DNA): TGTGCCAGCAGCACCGGGACAGGGGGCAACCAAGAGACCCAGTACTTC. It is translated as CASSTGTGGNQETQYF.

Concerning this clonotype itself: Sequence at one end of the junction differs from germline and may be a read error. This chain links TRBV9 with TRBJ2-7; 12 bases fit TRBD2. Germline-derived CDR1 and CDR2 are SGDLS and YYNGEE. CDR3 length equals 17 residues. This CDR3 reads CASSVPSLTSGSTVQYF. In DNA form, the CDR3 reads TGCGCCAGCAGTGTGCCATCTCTGACTAGCGGGAGCACGGTGCAGTACTTC.